This T cell receptor beta chain is from a study of blood T cell repertoires in COVID-19. Whole-study context: Samples of COVID-19 (acute and convalescent) were obtained from the United States, Italy and Spain. T cells, B-cell-depleted T cells, or PBMCs supplied cDNA or gDNA.

This CDR3 has 17 amino acids. Germline V lookup: CDR1 SGHRS, CDR2 YFSETQ. After removal of 4 bases from V and 0 bases from J, the junction contained 8 bases not matched to a gene. Original processing notes: Amplifying reference gene primers gave estimates of nucleated cell counts. Measured with immunoSEQ multiplex PCR; TCRdb has only the in-frame clones, and not every one. The V and J calls and clone size are taken from that table; D and trimming were inferred from the DNA. The sample gives fewer than 250,000 clones, around 82% of which show up once; 2.5% to 3.5% is in the top ten. V usage is TRBV5-1 and J usage is TRBJ1-3; TRBD1 matches at 9 bases. The sample consisted of peripheral blood. The clonotype was recovered from a man aged 50 to 60 with active or convalescent COVID-19. The CDR3 sequence: CASSLGQGSSSGNTIYF. CDR3 DNA sequence: TGCGCCAGCAGCCTCGGACAGGGGTCCAGCTCTGGAAACACCATATATTTT.